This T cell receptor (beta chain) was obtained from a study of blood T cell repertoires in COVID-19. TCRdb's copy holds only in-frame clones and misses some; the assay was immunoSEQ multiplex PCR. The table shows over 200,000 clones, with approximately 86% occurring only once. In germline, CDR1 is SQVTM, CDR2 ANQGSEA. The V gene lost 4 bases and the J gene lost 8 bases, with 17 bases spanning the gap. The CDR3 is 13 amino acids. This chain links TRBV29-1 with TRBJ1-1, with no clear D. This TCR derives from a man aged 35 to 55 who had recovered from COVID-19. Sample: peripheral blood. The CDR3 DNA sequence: TGCAGCGTTGCGGGGAGAGCTCCGTGGGAAGCTTTCTTT. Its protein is CSVAGRAPWEAFF.